These 20 T cell receptor beta chains share one sample of origin, sequenced in a study of response to subunit inactivated influenza vaccine (dated by TCRdb to the late 2010s). Libraries were built with RT-PCR. TCRdb shows the sequencer as Illumina HiSeq 2500. The public reads were quality trimmed at Q25 with fastp and then assembled into clones with MiXCR by TCRdb, keeping productive beta chains. One record per CDR3 amino acid sequence lists the most common genes and DNA. Within this sample are approximately 300,000 distinct CDR3 sequences, with approximately 20% of them counted one time only. The ten biggest clones cover under 13% of the sample. The starting material was PBMCs from blood, obtained about 20 months after vaccination. These receptors were obtained from a man between 50 and 75 years old who received an inactivated influenza vaccine. Donor details come from another sample of the same person, matched by shared clones.

This chain connects TRBV6-2 or TRBV6-3 to TRBJ2-7; 7 nucleotides agree with TRBD1. V lost 8 bases and J lost 1; bases outside the gene matches: 2. Germline CDR1 and CDR2: MNHEY and SVGEGT. The CDR3 is 12 amino acids. This chain's CDR3 is CASLTGSYEQYF. The CDR3 nucleotides read TGTGCCAGCCTGACAGGGTCCTACGAGCAGTACTTC.

V is TRBV11-2 and J is TRBJ2-5; the D is unclear. The V end lost 0 bases, the J end lost 5 bases, and 4 bases lay between the germline ends. The CDR3 runs 12 residues. CDR1 is SGHAT, CDR2 FQNNGV, per germline. The CDR3 region is CASSLDLETQYF. CDR3 sequence (DNA): TGTGCCAGCAGCTTAGATCTGGAGACCCAGTACTTC.

This clonotype turned up a few times. This chain uses TRBV4-2 with TRBJ2-3, with D possibly TRBD1 on 6 matching bases. Germline loops: CDR1 LGHNA, CDR2 YNFKEQ. This CDR3 contains 15 residues. V was clipped by 2 bases and J by 4 bases, with 13 bases between them. The CDR3 DNA sequence: TGTGCCAGCAGCCAATCAGGGGTTGATGCAGATACGCAGTATTTT. It specifies CASSQSGVDADTQYF.

The V gene is TRBV4-1, the J gene TRBJ2-1; 11 nucleotides agree with TRBD2. V was clipped by 0 bases and J by 3 bases; unmatched bases: 7. Germline CDR1 MGHRA, CDR2 YSYEKL. The length of the CDR3 is 18 residues. CDR3 nucleotides: TGCGCCAGCAGCCAAGATCTGTCTAGCGGGAGGCACTACAATGAGCAGTTCTTC. Amino acid sequence: CASSQDLSSGRHYNEQFF.

This clonotype was counted a few times. The chain is built from TRBV11-2 and TRBJ2-3; 10 positions agree with TRBD2. The V and J ends lost 4 bases and 5 bases, in that order; junction bases with no gene match: 6. CDR1 and CDR2 from the germline V gene are SGHAT and FQNNGV. There are 15 residues in the CDR3. The CDR3 bases are TGTGCCAGCAGCTCAAGCGGGGGGGCTGGAGATACGCAGTATTTT. It yields the protein CASSSSGGAGDTQYF.

CDR3 residues: CASSLGTDGYTF. Here the CDR3 DNA reads TGTGCCAGCTCCCTTGGGACAGACGGCTACACCTTC. The genes are TRBV18 and TRBJ1-2, with 7 bases matching TRBD1. With 6 bases clipped from V and 8 bases from J, the junction kept 6 bases outside the gene matches. The CDR3 is 12 residues long. Germline V CDR1 and CDR2: KGHSH, LQKENI.

This clonotype showed up just a few times. V gene TRBV4-2 combines with J gene TRBJ2-3; TRBD2 is a possible D gene (7 bases). Per the germline V gene, CDR1 is LGHNA and CDR2 is YNFKEQ. CDR3 size: 17 residues. The ends were cut back, 1 base at V and 1 base at J, with 15 bases in the middle. In nucleotides, the CDR3 is TGTGCCAGCAGCCAAGGAGACGGGGGGCCTGGCACAGATACGCAGTATTTT. Its translation is CASSQGDGGPGTDTQYF.

The V call is TRBV29-1, the J call TRBJ2-5; weak D call: TRBD1 (6 bases). The germline gives CDR1 SQVTM, CDR2 ANQGSEA. CDR3 length equals 13 residues. Between the trimmed V and J ends, which lost 7 bases and 5 bases, there was a span of 17 bases. CDR3: CSAQDSWRETQYF. CDR3 bases: TGCAGCGCCCAGGACAGCTGGAGGGAGACCCAGTACTTC. Full variable domain (outside the CDR3, taken from reference TRBV29-1 and TRBJ2-5): SAVISQKPSRDICQRGTSLTIQCQVDSQVTMMFWYRQQPGQSLTLIATANQGSEATYESGFVIDKFPISRPNLTFSTLTVSNMSPEDSSIYLCSAQDSWRETQYFGPGTRLLVL.

The rearrangement links TRBV20-1 to TRBJ2-1; D could derive from TRBD1 or TRBD2 (5 bases each). V lost 6 bases and J lost 5, with 20 bases in between. Germline assignment: CDR1 DFQATT and CDR2 SNEGSKA (reference sequence). The CDR3 is 15 residues long. This chain's CDR3 is CSASTLRGLNNEQFF. The CDR3, as DNA: TGCAGTGCCTCTACCTTGAGGGGCTTAAACAATGAGCAGTTCTTC.

Many counts were recorded for this clonotype. V gene TRBV4-3 combines with J gene TRBJ1-6, with D possibly matching TRBD1 (5 bases). The CDR3 loop spans 16 amino acids. V lost 3 bases and J lost 4, with 13 bases in between. Germline V gene lookup returns CDR1 LGHNA and CDR2 YSLEER. The CDR3 sequence: CASSHRTGTYNSPLHF. The CDR3 coding sequence is TGCGCCAGCAGCCATAGGACCGGGACTTATAATTCACCCCTCCACTTT.

J is TRBJ1-5 and V is TRBV12-3 or TRBV12-4; D is undetermined. Trimming pared 6 bases from V and 5 bases from J, leaving 14 bases between. The CDR3 contains 14 residues. The CDR3: CASSPDGGYQPQHF. CDR3 sequence (DNA): TGTGCCAGCAGCCCCGACGGTGGTTATCAGCCCCAGCATTTT.

The rearrangement uses TRBV2 and TRBJ2-5; 7 bases are a match to TRBD1. The CDR3 loop spans 14 amino acids. CDR1 is SNHLY and CDR2 is FYNNEI in the germline V gene. J was trimmed by 4 bases and V by 6 bases; bases with no gene match: 8. The CDR3 spells CASSPRGLGETQYF. Written as DNA, the CDR3 is TGTGCCAGCAGCCCCAGGGGGTTAGGAGAGACCCAGTACTTC. Looking up the rest from reference TRBV2 and TRBJ2-5 gives the full variable domain: EPEVTQTPSHQVTQMGQEVILRCVPISNHLYFYWYRQILGQKVEFLVSFYNNEISEKSEIFDDQFSVERPDGSNFTLKIRSTKLEDSAMYFCASSPRGLGETQYFGPGTRLLVL.

This clonotype was recorded a few times. The chain combines TRBV20-1 with TRBJ2-3; D not resolved. Germline V lookup: CDR1 DFQATT, CDR2 SNEGSKA (reference sequence). The CDR3 runs 12 residues. Trimming took 1 base from V and 2 from J, leaving 4 bases between them. The CDR3 spells CSARGFTDTQYF. CDR3 DNA: TGCAGTGCTAGAGGCTTCACAGATACGCAGTATTTT.

The chain uses TRBV20-1 and TRBJ1-2; 12 bases match TRBD1. Germline V gene sequence: CDR1 DFQATT, CDR2 SNEGSKA (reference sequence). The trim removed 7 bases at V and 3 bases at J, leaving 15 bases unmatched. CDR3 length: 17 amino acids. In DNA form, the CDR3 reads TGCAGTGTTAATGTCTGGGACAGGGGGCGGGGAGACTATGGCTACACCTTC. Its translation: CSVNVWDRGRGDYGYTF.

This clonotype was picked up a small number of times. This chain uses TRBV7-9 with TRBJ2-1; D unclear. Germline CDR1 is SEHNR and CDR2 is FQNEAQ (reference sequence). V was shortened by 1 base and J by 6 bases, with 10 bases between the two germline ends. The CDR3 spans 14 residues. The CDR3 nucleotides are TGTGCCAGCAGCTTAGACCAGACCAGCAATGAGCAGTTCTTC. Translation gives CASSLDQTSNEQFF.

V usage is TRBV18 and J usage is TRBJ2-3; 9 nucleotides agree with TRBD2. The V gene's germline CDR1 is KGHSH and CDR2 LQKENI. The CDR3 is 15 residues long. The J segment lost 4 bases and the V segment lost 3 bases, leaving 5 bases of the junction unmatched. The CDR3 is CASSPSAGGADTQYF. CDR3 DNA: TGTGCCAGCTCACCGTCAGCGGGGGGCGCAGATACGCAGTATTTT.

This clonotype was observed many times. The chain has TRBV5-1 and TRBJ1-2; 7 nucleotides agree with TRBD1. From germline, CDR1 is SGHRS and CDR2 YFSETQ. Losses at the gene ends were 4 bases for V and 8 bases for J; bases not matched to a gene: 11. This CDR3 contains 14 residues. CDR3 DNA: TGCGCCAGCAGCCCCGGCGAGGGGGCCTACGGCTACACCTTC. Protein product: CASSPGEGAYGYTF.

There are many counts of this clonotype. The J gene is TRBJ1-3, the V gene TRBV15; no firm D call. In germline, CDR1 is LNHNV, CDR2 YYDKDF (reference sequence). The CDR3 is made up of 14 amino acids. Trimming took 6 bases from V and 0 from J, leaving 9 bases between them. CDR3 in amino acids: CATSAQRSGNTIYF. The CDR3 DNA is TGTGCCACCAGTGCACAGCGCTCTGGAAACACCATATATTTT.

This clonotype occurred a few times. This chain connects TRBV19 to TRBJ1-1; D is unresolved. In germline, CDR1 is LNHDA, CDR2 SQIVND (reference sequence). Trimming cost V 5 bases and J 6 bases, with 7 bases left between them. The CDR3 extends over 11 amino acids. The CDR3, as DNA: TGTGCCAGTAGTTTCCTCGCTGAAGCTTTCTTT. Protein sequence: CASSFLAEAFF.

This clonotype was seen only a few times. The chain couples TRBV7-2 to TRBJ2-1; 13 bases fit TRBD2. The CDR3 consists of 18 residues. Germline assignment: CDR1 SGHTA and CDR2 FQGNSA. V lost 0 bases to trimming and J lost 8 bases; unmatched junction nucleotides: 10. This chain's CDR3 is CASSLAFPRTSGSYEQFF. CDR3 nucleotide sequence: TGTGCCAGCAGCTTAGCTTTTCCCCGGACTAGCGGGAGCTATGAGCAGTTCTTC.